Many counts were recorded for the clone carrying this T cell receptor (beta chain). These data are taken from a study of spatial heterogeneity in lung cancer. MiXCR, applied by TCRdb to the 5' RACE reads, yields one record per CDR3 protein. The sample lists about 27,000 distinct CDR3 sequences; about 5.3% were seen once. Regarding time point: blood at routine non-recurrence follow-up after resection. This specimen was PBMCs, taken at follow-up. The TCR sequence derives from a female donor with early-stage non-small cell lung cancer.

The CDR3 sequence: CASSRDSRNTGELFF. CDR3 in DNA: TGTGCCAGCAGCCGGGACTCCCGGAACACCGGGGAGCTGTTTTTT. The V gene is TRBV11-3, the J gene TRBJ2-2; D possibly corresponds to TRBD2 (6 bases). This CDR3 contains 15 residues. With 5 bases removed from V and 1 base from J, the gap between germline ends came to 11 bases. CDR1 is SGHNT and CDR2 is YENEEA in the germline V gene.